The following is a T cell receptor beta chain sequence with its context. The CDR3 has 17 amino acids. The germline gives CDR1 SNHLY, CDR2 FYNNEI. V was clipped by 4 bases and J by 0 bases, with 16 bases between them. The data belong to a study of blood T cell repertoires in COVID-19. On the study more broadly: Italy, Spain and the United States were the sources of the convalescent and acute COVID-19 samples.

Sequencing was performed with immunoSEQ multiplex PCR; in TCRdb, only in-frame clones are kept and a portion is missing. The sample lists 280,000 or so clones, around 91% occurring once. The receptor was isolated from a woman aged 18-29 years with acute COVID-19. The sequenced sample was PBMCs or T cells enriched from blood (not recorded which). The gene calls are TRBV2 and TRBJ1-3; D is unclear. This CDR3 is CASSVRVAYRSGNTIYF. DNA for the CDR3: TGTGCCAGCAGTGTTCGTGTCGCCTACCGCTCTGGAAACACCATATATTTT.